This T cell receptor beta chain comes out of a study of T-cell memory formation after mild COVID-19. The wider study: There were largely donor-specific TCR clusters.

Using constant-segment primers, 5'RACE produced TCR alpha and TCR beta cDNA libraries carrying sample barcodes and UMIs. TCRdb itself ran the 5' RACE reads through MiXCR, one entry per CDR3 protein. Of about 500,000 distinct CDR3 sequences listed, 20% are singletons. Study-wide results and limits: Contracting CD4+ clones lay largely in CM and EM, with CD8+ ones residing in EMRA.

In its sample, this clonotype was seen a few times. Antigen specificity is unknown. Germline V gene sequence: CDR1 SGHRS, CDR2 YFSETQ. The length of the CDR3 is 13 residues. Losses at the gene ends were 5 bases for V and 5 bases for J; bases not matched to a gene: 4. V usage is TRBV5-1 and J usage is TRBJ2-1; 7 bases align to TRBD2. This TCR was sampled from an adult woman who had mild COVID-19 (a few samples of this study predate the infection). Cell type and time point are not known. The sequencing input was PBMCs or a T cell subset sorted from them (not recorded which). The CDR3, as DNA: TGCGCCAGCAGGGGAGGGAAGAACAATGAGCAGTTCTTC. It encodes CASRGGKNNEQFF. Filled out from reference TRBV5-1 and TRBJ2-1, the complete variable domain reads KAGVTQTPRYLIKTRGQQVTLSCSPISGHRSVSWYQQTPGQGLQFLFEYFSETQRNKGNFPGRFSGRQFSNSRSEMNVSTLELGDSALYLCASRGGKNNEQFFGPGTRLTVL.